What follows are 23 T cell receptor beta chains derived from one specimen sequenced in a study of cytomegalovirus exposure and HLA in healthy donors. PCR involved 60 Vbeta and 13 Jbeta primers. The table came from immunoSEQ multiplex PCR; TCRdb's copy has only in-frame clones and leaves some out. The sample carries approximately 100,000 clones, 65% to 75% recorded once. Sequencing was performed on PBMCs. All receptors derive from a woman aged 18 to 35 in good health and CMV-seropositive.

The chain recombines TRBV6-5 with TRBJ1-5; D perhaps matches TRBD1 (6 bases). The germline gives CDR1 MNHEY, CDR2 SVGAGI. V dropped 6 bases and J dropped 7 bases, with 16 bases sitting between them. The CDR3 length is 14 residues. Written as DNA, the CDR3 is TGTGCCAGCAGCCCTAGACAGGACTGGCAGCCCCAGCATTTT. Translated, it gives CASSPRQDWQPQHF.

This clone is judged medium-sized (0.01 to 0.1%). The V gene is TRBV6-4, the J gene TRBJ1-2, with TRBD1 matching 9 bases. The V segment lost 2 bases and the J segment 7 bases; nucleotides outside the gene matches: 8. This CDR3 comprises 15 residues. Germline values: CDR1 MRHNA, CDR2 SNTAGT. CDR3 amino acids: CASSDTGQGVGGYTF. The CDR3 nucleotides are TGTGCCAGCAGTGACACGGGACAGGGAGTAGGTGGCTACACCTTC.

This clone was picked up a small number of times. The chain uses TRBV6-1 and TRBJ2-3, with TRBD2 as a possible D gene (7 bases). The germline V gene has CDR1 MNHNS and CDR2 SASEGT. Trimming removed 0 bases at V and 5 bases at J, with 12 bases between. The CDR3 is 15 amino acids. The CDR3 coding sequence is TGTGCCAGCAGTGAAGCGTCGGGGGGCAGAGATACGCAGTATTTT. It translates to CASSEASGGRDTQYF.

This clone was seen only once. V usage is TRBV6-5 and J usage is TRBJ2-5; TRBD1 is a possible D gene (6 bases). V lost 2 bases to trimming and J lost 2 bases, with 12 bases between them. Germline values: CDR1 MNHEY, CDR2 SVGAGI. The CDR3 totals 15 residues. As DNA, the CDR3 is TGTGCCAGCAGTTACCTTATAGGGGGTCAAGAGACCCAGTACTTC. This sequence encodes CASSYLIGGQETQYF.

The chain has TRBV9 and TRBJ1-1; TRBD1 is a possible D gene (6 bases). Trimming removed 4 bases at V and 5 bases at J, with 21 bases between. This CDR3 is built from 16 residues. Germline loops: CDR1 SGDLS, CDR2 YYNGEE. CDR3 sequence: CASSIGGGGVHTEAFF. CDR3 DNA sequence: TGTGCCAGCAGCATCGGGGGGGGCGGAGTGCATACTGAAGCTTTCTTT.

V is TRBV19 and J is TRBJ2-2; 7 bases fit TRBD2. Germline V gives CDR1 LNHDA, CDR2 SQIVND (reference sequence). The CDR3 sequence is 16 residues long. V lost 6 bases, J lost 6 bases, and 13 bases stayed unmatched. CDR3 protein: CASSRSGAGVAGELFF. In nucleotides, the CDR3 is TGTGCCAGTAGCCGTTCTGGCGCGGGAGTAGCCGGGGAGCTGTTTTTT.

The chain couples TRBV27 to TRBJ2-2, with D tentatively TRBD2 (6 bases). Germline CDR1 and CDR2: MNHEY and SMNVEV (reference sequence). There are 15 residues in the CDR3. Trimming cost V 6 bases and J 3 bases, with 14 bases left between them. Here the CDR3 reads CASREGRVDTGELFF. The CDR3 DNA reads as TGTGCCAGCAGGGAGGGCAGGGTGGACACCGGGGAGCTGTTTTTT.

The V call is TRBV25-1, the J call TRBJ1-4, with a possible D match to TRBD1 (6 bases). The CDR3 consists of 15 residues. The V and J ends lost 0 bases and 8 bases respectively, with 13 bases between them. The germline V gene encodes CDR1 MGHDK and CDR2 SYGVNS. CDR3 bases: TGTGCCAGCAGTGAATATTGGACAGCCGAAGAAAAACTGTTTTTT. Translating it yields CASSEYWTAEEKLFF.

A few counts support this clone. The J gene is TRBJ2-3, the V gene TRBV28; no clear D. The ends were cut back, 3 bases at V and 0 bases at J, with 10 bases in the middle. Germline V lookup: CDR1 MDHEN, CDR2 SYDVKM. There are 15 residues in the CDR3. The CDR3 nucleotides read TGTGCCAGCAGTTTCCCCCAGGCGAGCACAGATACGCAGTATTTT. Protein: CASSFPQASTDTQYF.

The chain combines TRBV29-1 with TRBJ2-3, with D possibly matching TRBD2 (5 bases). V was trimmed by 3 bases and J by 3 bases, leaving 16 bases between them. Germline V CDR1 and CDR2: SQVTM, ANQGSEA. CDR3 length equals 15 residues. CDR3 region: CSVDGSPLPTDTQYF. As DNA, the CDR3 is TGCAGCGTTGATGGGAGCCCCTTGCCGACAGATACGCAGTATTTT.

The V gene is TRBV6-1, the J gene TRBJ2-5, with 7 positions matching TRBD1. The germline gives CDR1 MNHNS, CDR2 SASEGT. V shed 5 bases, J shed 1 base, and the junction held 4 bases outside the gene matches. The CDR3 extends over 14 amino acids. The CDR3 loop reads CASSQTGSQETQYF. CDR3 sequence (DNA): TGTGCCAGCAGTCAGACAGGGTCCCAAGAGACCCAGTACTTC.

The sample holds a few counts of this clone. The gene calls are TRBV6-6 and TRBJ1-1; the D is unclear. V gave up 2 bases and J gave up 3 bases, with 4 bases separating them. Germline assignment: CDR1 MNHNY and CDR2 SVGAGI (reference sequence). The CDR3 sequence is 12 residues long. This chain's CDR3 is CASSYRDTEAFF. CDR3 nucleotides: TGTGCCAGCAGTTACCGAGACACTGAAGCTTTCTTT.

This clone was seen just once. The chain recombines TRBV7-3 with TRBJ2-2; 10 bases are a match to TRBD1. V lost 4 bases to trimming and J lost 6 bases; unmatched junction nucleotides: 2. The germline CDR1 and CDR2 sequences are SGHTA and FQGTGA. The CDR3 contains 14 residues. The CDR3 region has the DNA TGTGCCAGCAGCTGGGACAGGGGTGCCGGGGAGCTGTTTTTT. It is translated as CASSWDRGAGELFF.

This clone has only one observation. The chain links TRBV18 to TRBJ2-2; TRBD1 is a possible D gene (6 bases). CDR3 length: 14 residues. The V gene lost 3 bases and the J gene lost 3 bases, with 8 bases spanning the gap. Germline values: CDR1 KGHSH, CDR2 LQKENI. The CDR3 DNA is TGTGCCAGCTCACCCGGGACATACACCGGGGAGCTGTTTTTT. Its protein product is CASSPGTYTGELFF.

This clone has just one count. This rearrangement joins TRBV7-9 to TRBJ2-7; 12 nucleotides agree with TRBD2. The CDR3 totals 12 residues. The germline gives CDR1 SEHNR, CDR2 FQNEAQ (reference sequence). Germline trimming cut 8 bases from V and 5 bases from J; bases unmatched to any gene: 1. The CDR3 loop reads CASRLAGDEQYF. DNA of the CDR3: TGTGCCAGCCGACTAGCGGGGGACGAGCAGTACTTC.

The chain uses TRBV6-6 and TRBJ2-5; D possibly corresponds to TRBD2 (6 bases). Per germline, CDR1 MNHNY and CDR2 SVGAGI (reference sequence). The ends were cut back, 0 bases at V and 5 bases at J, with 13 bases in the middle. The CDR3 has 15 residues. The CDR3 sequence: CASSYSAGRVETQYF. CDR3 bases: TGTGCCAGCAGTTACTCTGCGGGACGGGTTGAGACCCAGTACTTC.

The gene calls are TRBV7-3 and TRBJ2-7, with D maybe TRBD1 (6 bases). CDR1 and CDR2 from the germline V gene are SGHTA and FQGTGA. The CDR3 has 14 amino acids. The V end was cut by 5 bases, the J end by 4 bases, with 15 bases between. CDR3 DNA: TGTGCCAGCAGCCCAACAGGGAGTGGGTACGAGCAGTACTTC. Protein: CASSPTGSGYEQYF.

The chain is built from TRBV28 and TRBJ1-1, with TRBD1 matching over 10 bases. J gave up 6 bases and V 1 base, and 8 bases lay outside the gene matches. In germline, CDR1 is MDHEN, CDR2 SYDVKM. The CDR3 has 16 residues. DNA for the CDR3: TGTGCCAGCAGTTTATCGGGACAGGGGCCGGGGGCTGAAGCTTTCTTT. Protein product: CASSLSGQGPGAEAFF.

The chain links TRBV5-1 to TRBJ2-5; tentatively, D is TRBD1 (6 bases). The V gene's germline CDR1 is SGHRS and CDR2 YFSETQ. This CDR3 has 14 amino acids. The V gene lost 4 bases and the J gene lost 2 bases, with 12 bases spanning the gap. As DNA, the CDR3 is TGCGCCAGCAGCCAAACAGGGTTTCAAGAGACCCAGTACTTC. It encodes CASSQTGFQETQYF.

The chain employs TRBV30 and TRBJ2-3, with TRBD2 matching 11 bases. Germline CDR1 GTSNPN, CDR2 SVGIG (reference sequence). The trim removed 3 bases at V and 3 bases at J, leaving 11 bases unmatched. The CDR3 is 17 amino acids. As DNA, the CDR3 is TGTGCCTGGAGGGACTATAAACTAGCGGGAGTTACAGATACGCAGTATTTT. This gives the protein CAWRDYKLAGVTDTQYF.

Written as DNA, the CDR3 is TGTGCCAGCAGCTTAGGTACTAGCGGGGCGAGACTAGCCAAAAACATTCAGTACTTC. This translates into CASSLGTSGARLAKNIQYF. The chain employs TRBV7-2 and TRBJ2-4; 10 bases are shared with TRBD2. The germline gives CDR1 SGHTA, CDR2 FQGNSA. V gave up 1 base and J gave up 0 bases; unmatched junction bases: 9. The CDR3 loop spans 19 amino acids.

CDR3 residues: CASSVLSRGTDTQYF. The CDR3 region has the DNA TGTGCCAGCAGCGTCCTGTCCAGGGGCACAGATACGCAGTATTTT. The chain uses TRBV9 and TRBJ2-3; maybe TRBD1 (5 bases). There are 15 residues in the CDR3. CDR1 and CDR2 (germline): SGDLS, YYNGEE. The V gene lost 2 bases and the J gene lost 1 base, with 11 bases spanning the gap.

This clone came up once. The chain combines TRBV14 with TRBJ1-1, with D maybe TRBD1 (5 bases). Trimming took 4 bases from V and 0 from J, leaving 15 bases between them. CDR1 and CDR2 (germline): SGHDN, FVKESK. The CDR3 spans 16 residues. The CDR3 here is CASSPRATVLNTEAFF. CDR3 bases: TGTGCCAGCAGCCCCCGAGCGACAGTGCTGAACACTGAAGCTTTCTTT.